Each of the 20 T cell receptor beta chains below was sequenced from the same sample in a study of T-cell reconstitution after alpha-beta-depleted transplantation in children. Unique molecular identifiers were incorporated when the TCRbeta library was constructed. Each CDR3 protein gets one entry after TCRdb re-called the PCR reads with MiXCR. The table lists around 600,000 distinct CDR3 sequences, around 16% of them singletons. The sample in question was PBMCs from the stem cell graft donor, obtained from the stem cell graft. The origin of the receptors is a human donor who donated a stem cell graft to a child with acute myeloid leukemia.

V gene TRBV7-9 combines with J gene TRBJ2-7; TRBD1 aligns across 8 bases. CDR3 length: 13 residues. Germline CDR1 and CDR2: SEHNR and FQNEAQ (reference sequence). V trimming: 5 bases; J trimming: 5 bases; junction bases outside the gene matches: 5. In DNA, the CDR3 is TGTGCCAGCAGCCCGCAGGGGGCCCACGAGCAGTACTTC. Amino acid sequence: CASSPQGAHEQYF.

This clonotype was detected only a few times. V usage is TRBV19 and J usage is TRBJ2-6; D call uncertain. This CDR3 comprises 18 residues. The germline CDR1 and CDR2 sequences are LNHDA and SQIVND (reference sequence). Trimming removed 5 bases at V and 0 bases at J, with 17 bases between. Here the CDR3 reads CASSRPGATLSGANVLTF. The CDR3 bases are TGTGCCAGTAGTCGACCCGGAGCTACCCTCTCTGGGGCCAACGTCCTGACTTTC. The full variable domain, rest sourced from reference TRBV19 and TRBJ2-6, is DGGITQSPKYLFRKEGQNVTLSCEQNLNHDAMYWYRQDPGQGLRLIYYSQIVNDFQKGDIAEGYSVSREKKESFPLTVTSAQKNPTAFYLCASSRPGATLSGANVLTFGAGSRLTVL.

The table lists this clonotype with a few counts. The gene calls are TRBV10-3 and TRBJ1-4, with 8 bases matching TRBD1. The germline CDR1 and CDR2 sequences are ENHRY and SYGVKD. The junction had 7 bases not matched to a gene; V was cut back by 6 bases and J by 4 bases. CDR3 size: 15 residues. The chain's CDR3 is CAISEQGGSNEKLFF. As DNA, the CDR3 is TGTGCCATCAGCGAACAGGGGGGAAGTAATGAAAAACTGTTTTTT.

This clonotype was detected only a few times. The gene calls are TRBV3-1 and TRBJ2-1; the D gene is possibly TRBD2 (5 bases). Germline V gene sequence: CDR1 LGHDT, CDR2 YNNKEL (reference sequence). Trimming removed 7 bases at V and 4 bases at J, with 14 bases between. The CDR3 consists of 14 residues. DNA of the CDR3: TGTGCCAGCAACCAGGCGGGTGCATACAATGAGCAGTTCTTC. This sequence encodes CASNQAGAYNEQFF.

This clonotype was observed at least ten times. The CDR3 nucleotides read TGTGCCAGCAGCTTAGCGAAGTCCGACGGGCTGTTTTTT. This codes for CASSLAKSDGLFF. The rearrangement links TRBV7-2 to TRBJ2-2; no definite D call. CDR1 and CDR2 from the germline V gene are SGHTA and FQGNSA. Trimming shortened V by 0 bases and J by 13 bases, and 12 bases separated the two germline ends. The CDR3 contains 13 residues.

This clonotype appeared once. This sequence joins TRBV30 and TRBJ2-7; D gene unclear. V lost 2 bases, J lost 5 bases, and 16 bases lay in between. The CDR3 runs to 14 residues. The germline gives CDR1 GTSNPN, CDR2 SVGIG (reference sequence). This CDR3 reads CAWSLGRSGNEQYF. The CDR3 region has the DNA TGTGCCTGGAGTCTGGGTCGCTCTGGAAACGAGCAGTACTTC.

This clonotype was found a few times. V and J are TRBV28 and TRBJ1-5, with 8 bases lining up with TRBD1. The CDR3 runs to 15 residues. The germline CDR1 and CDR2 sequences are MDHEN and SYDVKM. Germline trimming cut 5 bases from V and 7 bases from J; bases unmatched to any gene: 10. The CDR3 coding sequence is TGTGCCAGCAGTCAAGTACAGGGGGAGAGGCAGCCCCAGCATTTT. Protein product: CASSQVQGERQPQHF.

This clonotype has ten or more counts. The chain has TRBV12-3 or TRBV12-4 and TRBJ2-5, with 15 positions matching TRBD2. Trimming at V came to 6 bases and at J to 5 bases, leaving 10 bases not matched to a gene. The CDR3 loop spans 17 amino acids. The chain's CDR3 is CASRRTSGGAGAETQYF. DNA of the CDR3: TGTGCCAGCAGGAGGACTAGCGGGGGGGCCGGGGCGGAGACCCAGTACTTC.

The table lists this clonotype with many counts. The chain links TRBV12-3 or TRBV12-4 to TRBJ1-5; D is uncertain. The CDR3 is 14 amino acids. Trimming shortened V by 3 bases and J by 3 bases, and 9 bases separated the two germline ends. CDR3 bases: TGTGCCAGCAGTTTGGTGAGGGACAATCAGCCCCAGCATTTT. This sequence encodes CASSLVRDNQPQHF.

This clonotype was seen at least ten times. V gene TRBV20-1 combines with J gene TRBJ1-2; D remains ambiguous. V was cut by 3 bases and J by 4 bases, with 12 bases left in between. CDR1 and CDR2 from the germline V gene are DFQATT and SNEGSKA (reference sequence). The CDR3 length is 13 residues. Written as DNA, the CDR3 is TGCAGTGCTAGTTCGCCAGAAAGCTATGGCTACACCTTC. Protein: CSASSPESYGYTF.

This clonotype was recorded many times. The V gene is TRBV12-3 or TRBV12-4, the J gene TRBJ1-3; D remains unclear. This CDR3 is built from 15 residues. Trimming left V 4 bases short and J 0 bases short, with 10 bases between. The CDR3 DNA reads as TGTGCCAGCAGTTCCCTTGCGGTCTCTGGAAACACCATATATTTT. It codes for CASSSLAVSGNTIYF.

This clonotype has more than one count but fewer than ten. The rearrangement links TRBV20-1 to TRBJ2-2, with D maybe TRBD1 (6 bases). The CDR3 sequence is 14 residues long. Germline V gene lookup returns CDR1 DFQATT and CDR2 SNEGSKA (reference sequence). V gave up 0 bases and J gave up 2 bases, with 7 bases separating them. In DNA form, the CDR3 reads TGCAGTGCTAGAGAGGGGGCTAACACCGGGGAGCTGTTTTTT. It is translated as CSAREGANTGELFF.

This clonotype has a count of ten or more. CDR3 in amino acids: CATSSPSEGRREQYF. The CDR3, as DNA: TGTGCCACCAGCAGTCCATCGGAAGGACGCCGGGAGCAGTACTTC. The chain links TRBV15 to TRBJ2-7; D is unclear. V lost 3 bases, J lost 7 bases, and 19 bases lay in between. In germline, CDR1 is LNHNV, CDR2 YYDKDF (reference sequence). The CDR3 consists of 15 residues.

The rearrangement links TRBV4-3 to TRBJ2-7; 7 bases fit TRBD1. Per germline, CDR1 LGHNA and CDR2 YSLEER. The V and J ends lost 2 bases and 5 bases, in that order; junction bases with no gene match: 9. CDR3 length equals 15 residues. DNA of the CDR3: TGCGCCAGCAGCCAAACAGGGGAAAATTGGGACGAGCAGTACTTC. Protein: CASSQTGENWDEQYF.

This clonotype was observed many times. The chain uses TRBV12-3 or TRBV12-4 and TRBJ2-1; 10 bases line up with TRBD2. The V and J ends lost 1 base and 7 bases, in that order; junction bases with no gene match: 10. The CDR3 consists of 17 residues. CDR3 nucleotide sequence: TGTGCCAGCAGTTTAGTGGGTCCTAGCGGGGGCGGAAATGAGCAGTTCTTC. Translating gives CASSLVGPSGGGNEQFF.

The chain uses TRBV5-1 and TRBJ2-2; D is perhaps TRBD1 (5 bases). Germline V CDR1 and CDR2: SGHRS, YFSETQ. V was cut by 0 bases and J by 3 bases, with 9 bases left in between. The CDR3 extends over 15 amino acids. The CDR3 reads CASSLALGDTGELFF. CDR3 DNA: TGCGCCAGCAGCTTGGCATTAGGGGACACCGGGGAGCTGTTTTTT.

CDR3 residues: CATSRDSTGGGEKLFF. In DNA form, the CDR3 reads TGTGCCACCAGCAGAGATTCCACAGGAGGGGGGGAAAAACTGTTTTTT. The chain combines TRBV15 with TRBJ1-4; the D gene is possibly TRBD1 (6 bases). The V and J ends lost 0 bases and 8 bases respectively, with 16 bases between them. Germline V gives CDR1 LNHNV, CDR2 YYDKDF (reference sequence). The CDR3 runs 16 residues. Variable domain in full (rest from reference TRBV15 and TRBJ1-4): DAMVIQNPRYQVTQFGKPVTLSCSQTLNHNVMYWYQQKSSQAPKLLFHYYDKDFNNEADTPDNFQSRRPNTSFCFLDIRSPGLGDTAMYLCATSRDSTGGGEKLFFGSGTQLSVL.

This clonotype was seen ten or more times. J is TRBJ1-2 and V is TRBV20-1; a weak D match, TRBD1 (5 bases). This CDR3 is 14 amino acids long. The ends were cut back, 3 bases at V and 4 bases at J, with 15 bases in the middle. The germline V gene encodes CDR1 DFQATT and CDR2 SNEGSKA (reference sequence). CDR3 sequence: CSASSPGGAYGYTF. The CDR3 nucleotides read TGCAGTGCTAGTAGTCCGGGCGGGGCCTATGGCTACACCTTC.

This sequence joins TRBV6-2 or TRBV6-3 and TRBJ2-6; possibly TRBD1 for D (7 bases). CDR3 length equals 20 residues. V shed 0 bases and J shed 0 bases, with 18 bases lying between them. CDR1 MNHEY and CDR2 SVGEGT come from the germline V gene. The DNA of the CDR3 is TGTGCCAGCAGTTACTCGAGACTCGGGGGACAGAGCTCTGGGGCCAACGTCCTGACTTTC. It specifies CASSYSRLGGQSSGANVLTF.

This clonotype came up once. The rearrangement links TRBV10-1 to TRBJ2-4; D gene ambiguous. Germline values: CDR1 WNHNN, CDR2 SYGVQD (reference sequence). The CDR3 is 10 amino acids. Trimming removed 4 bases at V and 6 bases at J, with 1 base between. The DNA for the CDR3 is TGCGCCAGCAGTGGAAACATTCAGTACTTC. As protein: CASSGNIQYF.